This T cell receptor (beta chain) was identified during a study of cytomegalovirus exposure and HLA in healthy donors. Both 60 Vbeta primers and 13 Jbeta primers went into the PCR. Sequencing was performed with immunoSEQ multiplex PCR; in TCRdb, only in-frame clones are kept and a portion is missing. The table records more than 60,000 clones, roughly 84% of them present only once. A word on this clone: Its target is unknown.

This CDR3 comprises 19 residues. Nominally healthy donors were sampled, though unrecorded immune exposures were likely. Whole-study results and caveats: A later analysis, which compared TCR beta chains of equal frequency, found the HLA-associated ones more clonally expanded. Earlier analysis looked at TCR beta V segments, and most were productive about 90% or about 30% of the time.

The TCR comes from a woman younger than 45 in good health and CMV-seronegative. J is TRBJ1-5 and V is TRBV12-1. TRBV12-1 is a pseudogene. Sequences were obtained from PBMCs. In DNA form, the CDR3 reads TGTGCCAGCAGCTCCCCGCTAGGGAACGGGGAGTATAGCAATCAGCCCCAGCATTTT. This codes for CASSSPLGNGEYSNQPQHF.